This T cell receptor beta chain was retrieved from a study of PD-1 blockade in classical Hodgkin lymphoma. Across the whole study: The patients were dosed with nivolumab 3 mg/kg, infused intravenously every 2 weeks.

Sample time point: cycle 4 day 1 (C4D1), after less than seven weeks of nivolumab. Following autologous stem cell transplantation, relapse occurred in every patient, and exposure to brentuximab vedotin varied. The table came from immunoSEQ multiplex PCR; TCRdb's copy has only in-frame clones and leaves some out. The table records under 45,000 clones, 66% of them present only once. The CDR3 runs to 10 residues. V lost 2 bases to trimming and J lost 11 bases, with 9 bases between them. Germline V lookup: CDR1 DFQATT, CDR2 SNEGSKA (reference sequence). This chain joins TRBV20-1 and TRBJ1-1; TRBD1 is a possible D gene (5 bases). Sequenced material: peripheral blood mononuclear cells (PBMCs), taken before the fourth cycle of nivolumab. The sequence derives from a human donor with classical Hodgkin lymphoma. The CDR3, as DNA: TGCAGTGCTAGAAAATGGGGCGCTTTCTTT. Its translation is CSARKWGAFF.